A single sample is the source of the 28 T cell receptor beta chains below, sequenced in a study of long-term antiretroviral therapy in people with HIV. The libraries were made with immunoSEQ v3.0 at survey level. TCRdb keeps only in-frame clones here, not all; method: immunoSEQ multiplex PCR. The data show about 40,000 clones, around 85% seen once. The source was unsorted PBMCs, collected 3.1 years after starting antiretroviral therapy. The source is a woman aged 45-59 years with HIV.

The J gene is TRBJ1-1, the V gene TRBV5-6; no firm D call. In germline, CDR1 is SGHDT, CDR2 YYEEEE. Trimming cost V 2 bases and J 3 bases, with 11 bases left between them. The CDR3 spans 14 residues. This CDR3 reads CASSFGLMDTEAFF. CDR3 DNA sequence: TGTGCCAGCAGCTTTGGTCTGATGGACACTGAAGCTTTCTTT. Full variable domain (missing parts from reference TRBV5-6 and TRBJ1-1): DAGVTQSPTHLIKTRGQQVTLRCSPKSGHDTVSWYQQALGQGPQFIFQYYEEEERQRGNFPDRFSGHQFPNYSSELNVNALLLGDSALYLCASSFGLMDTEAFFGQGTRLTVV.

This rearrangement joins TRBV18 to TRBJ2-3; D is perhaps TRBD2 (5 bases). Germline CDR1 is KGHSH and CDR2 is LQKENI. The CDR3 totals 15 residues. The V and J ends lost 2 bases and 1 base respectively, with 10 bases between them. DNA of the CDR3: TGTGCCAGCTCACCAAGGACCGGGGGCACAGATACGCAGTATTTT. Its protein is CASSPRTGGTDTQYF.

The chain combines TRBV9 with TRBJ1-6; D gene unclear. The CDR3 is 12 amino acids. Trimming took 0 bases from V and 13 from J, leaving 8 bases between them. Germline CDR1 reads SGDLS; CDR2 reads YYNGEE. CDR3 amino acids: CASSVGPGPLHF. DNA for the CDR3: TGTGCCAGCAGCGTAGGCCCTGGCCCCCTCCACTTT.

The rearrangement joins TRBV27 to TRBJ1-1; D is undetermined. CDR1 is MNHEY and CDR2 is SMNVEV in the germline V gene (reference sequence). This CDR3 is built from 14 residues. V lost 0 bases to trimming and J lost 2 bases, with 7 bases between them. CDR3: CASSLSQTNTEAFF. The DNA of the CDR3 is TGTGCCAGCAGTTTATCTCAGACCAACACTGAAGCTTTCTTT.

The chain recombines TRBV6-6 with TRBJ1-1, with 8 bases fitting TRBD1. CDR1 is MNHNY, CDR2 SVGAGI, per germline (reference sequence). The trim removed 10 bases at V and 1 base at J, leaving 5 bases unmatched. CDR3 length equals 13 residues. The CDR3 loop is CAIKDRGNTEAFF. The CDR3 nucleotides are TGTGCCATAAAAGACAGGGGGAACACTGAAGCTTTCTTT.

V usage is TRBV7-2 and J usage is TRBJ2-5, with D possibly TRBD2 on 5 matching bases. Germline V gene lookup returns CDR1 SGHTA and CDR2 FQGNSA. The CDR3 covers 15 residues. V shed 5 bases and J shed 2 bases, with 15 bases lying between them. The CDR3 protein is CASSPRLTGQETQYF. The CDR3 DNA sequence: TGTGCCAGCAGCCCTAGGCTGACGGGACAAGAGACCCAGTACTTC.

J is TRBJ2-3 and V is TRBV5-6, with D perhaps matching TRBD2 (5 bases). V was pared by 1 base and J by 10 bases, with 10 bases between. CDR1 and CDR2 from the germline V gene are SGHDT and YYEEEE. This CDR3 has 12 residues. The CDR3 DNA is TGTGCCAGCAGCTTGTGGACTGGGCCGCAGTATTTT. Translation gives CASSLWTGPQYF.

The chain joins TRBV6-6 to TRBJ2-7; TRBD1 matches 9 bases. The CDR3 totals 14 residues. Germline-derived CDR1 and CDR2 are MNHNY and SVGAGI (reference sequence). Trimming cost V 7 bases and J 5 bases; bases outside gene matches: 9. The CDR3 nucleotides read TGTGCCAGCAACTCACCGGGACAGGGTAACGAGCAGTACTTC. Encoded protein: CASNSPGQGNEQYF.

The chain links TRBV2 to TRBJ2-5; D ambiguous. Per germline, CDR1 SNHLY and CDR2 FYNNEI. This CDR3 has 13 amino acids. V was clipped by 4 bases and J by 3 bases, with 9 bases between them. The DNA for the CDR3 is TGTGCCAGCAGTGGAGAGGTGAAAGAGACCCAGTACTTC. Protein sequence: CASSGEVKETQYF.

The CDR3 region is CASSLEGRTEAFF. CDR3 bases: TGTGCCAGCAGTTTGGAGGGGCGAACTGAAGCTTTCTTT. V and J are TRBV28 and TRBJ1-1; maybe TRBD1 (5 bases). Germline V gene sequence: CDR1 MDHEN, CDR2 SYDVKM. V gave up 3 bases and J gave up 5 bases, with 10 bases separating them. The CDR3 sequence is 13 residues long.

The V and J genes are TRBV6-6 and TRBJ2-4; 12 positions agree with TRBD2. The V and J ends lost 2 bases and 11 bases, in that order; junction bases with no gene match: 10. The CDR3 has 16 amino acids. The germline gives CDR1 MNHNY, CDR2 SVGAGI (reference sequence). The CDR3, as DNA: TGTGCCAGCAGTTACGGGACTAGCGGGCTGGAGGGGGTTCAGTACTTC. Translating it yields CASSYGTSGLEGVQYF.

This rearrangement joins TRBV7-2 to TRBJ2-5; 8 nucleotides line up with TRBD2. The CDR3 totals 16 residues. Germline CDR1 SGHTA, CDR2 FQGNSA. V was clipped by 1 base and J by 5 bases; unmatched bases: 9. The CDR3 here is CASSLELRGGRETQYF. CDR3 nucleotides: TGTGCCAGCAGCTTAGAACTTCGGGGGGGCAGGGAGACCCAGTACTTC.

The rearrangement uses TRBV10-3 and TRBJ2-3; 9 bases are shared with TRBD2. In germline, CDR1 is ENHRY, CDR2 SYGVKD. This CDR3 is built from 19 residues. J gave up 2 bases and V 6 bases, and 18 bases lay outside the gene matches. The chain's CDR3 is CAIRVSSGGPKRDTDTQYF. CDR3 sequence (DNA): TGTGCCATCAGGGTATCAAGCGGGGGGCCAAAAAGAGACACAGATACGCAGTATTTT.

The chain carries TRBV28 and TRBJ2-7, with 7 bases matching TRBD1. Germline V CDR1 and CDR2: MDHEN, SYDVKM. The CDR3 loop spans 14 amino acids. V was clipped by 4 bases and J by 5 bases; unmatched bases: 8. The CDR3 loop is CASSSNRGKDEQYF. The CDR3 DNA reads as TGTGCCAGCAGTTCAAACAGGGGAAAGGACGAGCAGTACTTC.

This clone showed up just once. The chain has TRBV7-3 and TRBJ1-2; D may be TRBD1 (6 bases). This CDR3 contains 15 residues. Germline V gene lookup returns CDR1 SGHTA and CDR2 FQGTGA. V was pared by 0 bases and J by 4 bases, with 12 bases between. The CDR3 DNA is TGTGCCAGCAGCTTAACGGGGGGGACAAGCTATGGCTACACCTTC. Its protein product is CASSLTGGTSYGYTF. The variable domain in full, with the rest retrieved from reference TRBV7-3 and TRBJ1-2, is GAGVSQTPSNKVTEKGKYVELRCDPISGHTALYWYRQSLGQGPEFLIYFQGTGAADDSGLPNDRFFAVRPEGSVSTLKIQRTERGDSAVYLCASSLTGGTSYGYTFGSGTRLTVV.

The J gene is TRBJ2-3, the V gene TRBV7-2; no firm D call. V was trimmed by 0 bases and J by 1 base, leaving 8 bases between them. Germline values: CDR1 SGHTA, CDR2 FQGNSA. CDR3 size: 15 residues. The CDR3 DNA is TGTGCCAGCAGCTTAGCGCCGATTGGCACAGATACGCAGTATTTT. Translation: CASSLAPIGTDTQYF.

The chain uses TRBV28 and TRBJ2-6, with TRBD1 as a possible D gene (6 bases). Deletions cut 4 bases from V and 4 bases from J, with 20 bases between. The CDR3 has 18 amino acids. Germline V lookup: CDR1 MDHEN, CDR2 SYDVKM. In nucleotides, the CDR3 is TGTGCCAGCAGTTCACTCTTGGACAGTTTCGGGGGGGCCAACGTCCTGACTTTC. Protein: CASSSLLDSFGGANVLTF.

This chain uses TRBV7-6 with TRBJ2-7; D call uncertain. CDR3 length equals 13 residues. Germline V CDR1 and CDR2: SGHVS, FNYEAQ. Deletions cut 0 bases from V and 7 bases from J, with 10 bases between. CDR3 region: CASSLAKGEEQYF. As DNA, the CDR3 is TGTGCCAGCAGCTTAGCGAAGGGCGAAGAGCAGTACTTC. The full variable domain, in which reference TRBV7-6 and TRBJ2-7 provide the parts outside the CDR3, is GAGVSQSPRYKVTKRGQDVALRCDPISGHVSLYWYRQALGQGPEFLTYFNYEAQQDKSGLPNDRFSAERPEGSISTLTIQRTEQRDSAMYRCASSLAKGEEQYFGPGTRLTVT.

This clone was seen a single time. This chain connects TRBV7-9 to TRBJ2-5; 8 bases align to TRBD2. V was clipped by 3 bases and J by 0 bases; unmatched bases: 12. CDR1 is SEHNR and CDR2 is FQNEAQ in the germline V gene (reference sequence). This CDR3 comprises 18 residues. CDR3: CASSFRGLELDHQETQYF. CDR3 in DNA: TGTGCCAGCAGCTTTAGGGGACTAGAACTCGACCACCAAGAGACCCAGTACTTC.

V usage is TRBV2 and J usage is TRBJ1-6; D is uncertain. The CDR3 runs 13 residues. The V gene's germline CDR1 is SNHLY and CDR2 FYNNEI. Trimming took 3 bases from V and 7 from J, leaving 7 bases between them. DNA for the CDR3: TGTGCCAGCAGTGACGAGTTAAATTCACCCCTCCACTTT. Its protein product is CASSDELNSPLHF.

J is TRBJ1-6 and V is TRBV7-9, with 9 bases matching TRBD1. J was trimmed by 14 bases and V by 4 bases; bases with no gene match: 9. The CDR3 has 14 amino acids. Germline V lookup: CDR1 SEHNR, CDR2 FQNEAQ (reference sequence). The CDR3 DNA is TGTGCCAGCAGCTCGGACAGGGGACCTCCGGCCCTCCACTTT. Translated, it gives CASSSDRGPPALHF.

The gene calls are TRBV6-1 and TRBJ2-5; either TRBD1 or TRBD2 may fit D (6 bases each). CDR3 length: 14 amino acids. Trimming stripped 7 bases from V and 2 bases from J, with 14 bases between. Per the germline V gene, CDR1 is MNHNS and CDR2 is SASEGT. CDR3 coding DNA: TGTGCCAGCACCGGGGGAGGACAGCAAGAGACCCAGTACTTC. Amino acids: CASTGGGQQETQYF.

The chain recombines TRBV18 with TRBJ2-5, with a possible D match to TRBD2 (6 bases). Trimming took 2 bases from V and 5 from J, leaving 12 bases between them. The CDR3 is 14 residues long. The germline V gene has CDR1 KGHSH and CDR2 LQKENI. This chain's CDR3 is CASSPNPGRETQYF. In DNA, the CDR3 is TGTGCCAGCTCACCAAACCCAGGGAGGGAGACCCAGTACTTC.

The genes are TRBV7-2 and TRBJ2-7; the match to TRBD2 covers 8 bases. The germline gives CDR1 SGHTA, CDR2 FQGNSA. The J segment lost 8 bases and the V segment lost 0 bases, leaving 9 bases of the junction unmatched. The CDR3 consists of 15 residues. CDR3 in amino acids: CASSLAEILAGQQYF. The CDR3 DNA is TGTGCCAGCAGCTTAGCGGAGATCTTAGCGGGACAGCAGTACTTC.

This chain joins TRBV7-3 and TRBJ2-3; D is possibly TRBD2 (7 bases). The CDR3 runs to 16 residues. V lost 1 base and J lost 5, with 16 bases in between. Per germline, CDR1 SGHTA and CDR2 FQGTGA. The CDR3, as DNA: TGTGCCAGCAGCTTAAGGCCCCGGGGGGCGGGAGATACGCAGTATTTT. Encoded protein: CASSLRPRGAGDTQYF.

V is TRBV27 and J is TRBJ2-3, with D tentatively TRBD1 or TRBD2 (6 bases each). Germline V gives CDR1 MNHEY, CDR2 SMNVEV (reference sequence). This CDR3 has 15 amino acids. Trimming stripped 6 bases from V and 3 bases from J, with 16 bases between. CDR3 DNA: TGTGCCAGCAGACGGGGGCGGAGGTCTACAGATACGCAGTATTTT. This sequence encodes CASRRGRRSTDTQYF.

This chain uses TRBV14 with TRBJ1-3, with D possibly TRBD1 on 5 matching bases. Germline V gives CDR1 SGHDN, CDR2 FVKESK. Trimming took off 4 bases at V and 0 bases at J, with 7 bases between the two ends. This CDR3 is 14 amino acids long. The CDR3: CASSRDSSGNTIYF. The CDR3 DNA reads TGTGCCAGCAGCCGCGACAGCTCTGGAAACACCATATATTTT.

This chain connects TRBV11-3 to TRBJ2-7, with TRBD1 matching over 7 bases. This CDR3 comprises 14 residues. Trimming removed 3 bases from V and 8 bases from J; junction bases left unmatched: 10. Germline CDR1 reads SGHNT; CDR2 reads YENEEA. In DNA form, the CDR3 reads TGTGCCAGCAGCTTTGATGACAGGGAGAAGAAGCAGTACTTC. Its protein product is CASSFDDREKKQYF. Drawing the rest from reference TRBV11-3 and TRBJ2-7, the complete variable domain is EAGVVQSPRYKIIEKKQPVAFWCNPISGHNTLYWYLQNLGQGPELLIRYENEEAVDDSQLPKDRFSAERLKGVDSTLKIQPAELGDSAVYLCASSFDDREKKQYFGPGTRLTVT.